This TCR beta chain was retrieved from a study of cytomegalovirus exposure and HLA in healthy donors. The study, taken as a whole, reports: The study listed roughly 160 cytomegalovirus-associated TCR beta chains. A few chains linked to CMV were shown in vitro to be specific for CMV antigens. The dataset shows that most TCR sequences were rare, while some public TCRs occurred in many donors.

V dropped 2 bases and J dropped 6 bases, with 13 bases sitting between them. The CDR3 sequence is 14 residues long. Germline CDR1 reads KGHSH; CDR2 reads LQKENI. Only in-frame clones appear in the TCRdb table, and some are missing; sequencing was by immunoSEQ multiplex PCR. The sample shows 150,000 to 200,000 clones, roughly 86% of them seen only once. This clone has only a few counts. Its target is not known. The clonotype originates from a young man in good health and CMV-seropositive. The material sequenced was PBMCs. The chain combines TRBV18 with TRBJ1-1; a weak D match, TRBD1 (5 bases). CDR3 sequence reads: CASSPMQGLAEAFF. As DNA, the CDR3 is TGTGCCAGCTCACCAATGCAGGGTTTGGCTGAAGCTTTCTTT.